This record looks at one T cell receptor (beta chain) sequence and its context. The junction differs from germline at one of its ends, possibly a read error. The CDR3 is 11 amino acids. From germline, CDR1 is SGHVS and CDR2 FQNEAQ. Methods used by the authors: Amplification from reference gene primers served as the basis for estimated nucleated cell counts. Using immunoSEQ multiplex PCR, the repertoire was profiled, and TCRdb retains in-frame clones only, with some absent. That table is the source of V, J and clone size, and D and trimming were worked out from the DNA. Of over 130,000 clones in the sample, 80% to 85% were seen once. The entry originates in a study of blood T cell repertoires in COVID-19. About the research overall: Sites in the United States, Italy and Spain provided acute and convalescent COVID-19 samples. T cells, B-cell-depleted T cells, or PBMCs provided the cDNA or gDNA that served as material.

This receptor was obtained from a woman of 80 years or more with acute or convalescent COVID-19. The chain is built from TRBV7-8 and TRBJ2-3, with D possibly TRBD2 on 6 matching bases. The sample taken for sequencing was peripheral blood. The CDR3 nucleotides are TGTGCCAGCAGCCATGGGCGGGATTTGGGCTTT. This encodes CASSHGRDLGF.